This note documents a single TCR beta chain sequence. Its antigen is not known. This entry belongs to a study of cytomegalovirus exposure and HLA in healthy donors. Study context: From donors who were HLA-typed, an early data release held around 80 million unique TCRs.

Whole-study results and caveats: Accurate HLA-A and HLA-B prediction from TCR beta sequences was reported for most subjects. Prior analysis indicated that the majority of TCR beta V segments exhibited productivity approximately 87% or approximately 30% of the time. Later analysis revealed greater clonal expansion in HLA-associated TCR beta chains than in equally common others.

PCR used 60 Vbeta primers and 13 Jbeta primers. Sequencing was performed with immunoSEQ multiplex PCR; in TCRdb, only in-frame clones are kept and a portion is missing. The sample includes around 63,000 clones, about 77% of them seen just once. The material sequenced was PBMCs. This receptor was taken from a man aged 35 to 55 in good health and CMV-seronegative.

The CDR3: CASSLEGQGAFGDTQYF. CDR3 nucleotides: TGTGCCAGCAGCTTGGAAGGACAGGGGGCCTTCGGAGATACGCAGTATTTT. This chain connects TRBV5-4 to TRBJ2-3, with 11 bases aligning to TRBD1. The germline gives CDR1 SGHNT, CDR2 YYREEE (reference sequence). V dropped 0 bases and J dropped 5; count of bases not matched to a gene: 8. This CDR3 is built from 17 residues. Based on the CDR3 plus reference TRBV5-4 and TRBJ2-3, the full variable domain is ETGVTQSPTHLIKTRGQQVTLRCSSQSGHNTVSWYQQALGQGPQFIFQYYREEENGRGNFPPRFSGLQFPNYSSELNVNALELDDSALYLCASSLEGQGAFGDTQYFGPGTRLTVL.